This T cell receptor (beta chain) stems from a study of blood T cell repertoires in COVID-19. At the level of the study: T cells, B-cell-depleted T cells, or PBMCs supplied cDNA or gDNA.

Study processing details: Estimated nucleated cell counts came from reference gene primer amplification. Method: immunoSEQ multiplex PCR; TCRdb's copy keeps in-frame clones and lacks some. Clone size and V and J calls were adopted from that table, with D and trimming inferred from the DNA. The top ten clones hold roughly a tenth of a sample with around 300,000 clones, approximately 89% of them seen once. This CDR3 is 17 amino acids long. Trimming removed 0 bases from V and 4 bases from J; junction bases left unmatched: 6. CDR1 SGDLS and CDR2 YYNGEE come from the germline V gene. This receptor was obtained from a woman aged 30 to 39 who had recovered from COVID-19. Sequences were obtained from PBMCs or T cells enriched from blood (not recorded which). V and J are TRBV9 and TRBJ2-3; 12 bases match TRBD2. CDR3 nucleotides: TGTGCCAGCAGCGTAGAGGGACTAGCGGGTGGGTCAGATACGCAGTATTTT. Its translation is CASSVEGLAGGSDTQYF.